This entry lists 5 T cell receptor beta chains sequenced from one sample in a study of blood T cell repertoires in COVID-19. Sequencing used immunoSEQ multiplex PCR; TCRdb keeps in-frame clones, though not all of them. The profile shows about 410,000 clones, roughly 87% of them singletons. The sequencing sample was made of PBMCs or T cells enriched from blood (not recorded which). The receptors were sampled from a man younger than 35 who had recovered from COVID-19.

The CDR3 loop reads CSVPRGGYNEQFF. CDR3 bases: TGCAGCGTTCCCCGGGGGGGATACAATGAGCAGTTCTTC. The chain employs TRBV29-1 and TRBJ2-1, with TRBD2 identical over 8 bases. Germline V gene sequence: CDR1 SQVTM, CDR2 ANQGSEA. CDR3 length: 13 residues. The J segment lost 4 bases and the V segment lost 5 bases, leaving 4 bases of the junction unmatched.

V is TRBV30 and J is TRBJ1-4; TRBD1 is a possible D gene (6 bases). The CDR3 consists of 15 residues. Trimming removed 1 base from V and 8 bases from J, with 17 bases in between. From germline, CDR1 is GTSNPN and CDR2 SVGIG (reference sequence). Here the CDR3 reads CAWSARTGPGEKLFF. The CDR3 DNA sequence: TGTGCCTGGAGTGCACGTACAGGGCCGGGGGAAAAACTGTTTTTT.

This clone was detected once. The CDR3 region is CATSSRGAKNIQYF. The CDR3 DNA reads as TGTGCCACCAGTAGCAGGGGGGCCAAAAACATTCAGTACTTC. J is TRBJ2-4 and V is TRBV24-1; 7 nucleotides align to TRBD1. This CDR3 has 14 amino acids. The germline V gene has CDR1 KGHDR and CDR2 SFDVKD. J was trimmed by 1 base and V by 6 bases; bases with no gene match: 2.

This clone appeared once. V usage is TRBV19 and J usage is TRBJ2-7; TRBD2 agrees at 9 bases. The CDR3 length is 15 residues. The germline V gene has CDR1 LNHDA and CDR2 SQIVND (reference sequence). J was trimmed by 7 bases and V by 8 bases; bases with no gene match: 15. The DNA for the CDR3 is TGTGCCAGTCGGGAGACTAGCGGCGTCGGTGGGGAGCAGTACTTC. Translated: CASRETSGVGGEQYF.

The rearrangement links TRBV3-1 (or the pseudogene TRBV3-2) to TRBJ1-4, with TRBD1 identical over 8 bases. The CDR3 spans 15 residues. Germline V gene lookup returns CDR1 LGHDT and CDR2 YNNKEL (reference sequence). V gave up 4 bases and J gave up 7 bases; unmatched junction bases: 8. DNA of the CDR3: TGTGCCAGCAGCCCCAGGGGGCGGGGGAGTGAAAAACTGTTTTTT. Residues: CASSPRGRGSEKLFF.